The 29 T cell receptor beta chains given below trace back to one sample, sequenced in a study of tumor and adjacent non-tumor tissue in lung cancer. The template was RNA from unsorted bulk tissue. A modified ARM-PCR protocol with three rounds of nested PCR amplified TCRbeta. TCRdb passed the multiplex PCR reads through MiXCR, listing each CDR3 protein once. This sample yields over 60,000 distinct CDR3 sequences, of which 80% are seen a single time; more than 10% belongs to the top ten. The specimen sequenced was lung tumor tissue. These receptors were collected from a woman in her forties or fifties with non-small cell lung cancer.

V and J are TRBV12-3 or TRBV12-4 and TRBJ2-2; D unclear. This CDR3 region has 13 residues. V shed 11 bases and J shed 2 bases, with 12 bases lying between them. The CDR3 spells CAATVGNTGELFF. The CDR3 nucleotides are TGTGCCGCTACCGTGGGAAACACCGGGGAGCTGTTTTTT.

Comments on this clonotype: A read error may produce the germline difference seen at one junction end. The rearrangement joins TRBV20-1 to TRBJ2-1; D remains ambiguous. Germline CDR1 DFQATT, CDR2 SNEGSKA (reference sequence). The CDR3 sequence is 16 residues long. CDR3 protein: CSARDRGARTYNVQFF. The CDR3 coding sequence is TGCAGTGCTAGAGATCGCGGCGCCCGAACCTACAATGTGCAGTTCTTC.

A remark on this clonotype: An end of the junction does not agree with germline; a read error may underlie this. The chain joins TRBV5-6 to TRBJ2-2, with a weak D call TRBD2 (6 bases). Germline CDR1 SGHDT, CDR2 YYEEEE. This CDR3 is built from 14 residues. DNA for the CDR3: TGTGCCAGCAGTTTGGGACGGAACACCGGGAGCTTTTTTTTT. Its translation is CASSLGRNTGSFFF.

The count of this clonotype is one. With a much larger clone just one base away, this may be a read error. The J gene is TRBJ2-3, the V gene TRBV7-9; D unresolved. Germline V lookup: CDR1 SEHNR, CDR2 FQNEAQ (reference sequence). There are 12 residues in the CDR3. The CDR3 is CANSSPADTQYF. Written as DNA, the CDR3 is TGTGCCAACAGCTCCCCCGCAGATACGCAGTATTTT.

This clonotype was counted at least ten times. The J gene is TRBJ2-1, the V gene TRBV6-6; 8 nucleotides line up with TRBD2. The ends lost 4 bases at V and 7 bases at J; junction bases unmatched: 12. The germline CDR1 and CDR2 sequences are MNHNY and SVGAGI (reference sequence). The CDR3 runs to 16 residues. The CDR3 coding sequence is TGTGCCAGCAGTTCACCCTCCGGGACTAGTACGAATGAGCAGTTCTTC. Amino acids: CASSSPSGTSTNEQFF.

The chain links TRBV12-3 or TRBV12-4 to TRBJ2-5, with D unclear. Trimming shortened V by 10 bases and J by 4 bases, and 16 bases separated the two germline ends. The CDR3 loop spans 13 amino acids. The CDR3 DNA reads as TGTGCCAAGAGTTTAAGTTCGGGAGAGACCCAGTACTTC. Protein: CAKSLSSGETQYF.

This clonotype was observed at least ten times. The rearrangement uses TRBV20-1 and TRBJ2-7; D not resolved. Trimming removed 3 bases from V and 0 bases from J, with 12 bases in between. This CDR3 contains 14 residues. In germline, CDR1 is DFQATT, CDR2 SNEGSKA (reference sequence). The CDR3 protein is CSASHSQSSYEQYF. The CDR3 nucleotides are TGCAGTGCTAGTCATTCCCAGAGCTCCTACGAGCAGTACTTC.

Details on this clonotype: At one boundary the junction diverges from the germline segment, which might be a read error. The V gene is TRBV5-1, the J gene TRBJ2-1, with 7 bases that match TRBD2. The V gene's germline CDR1 is SGHRS and CDR2 YFSETQ. The CDR3 covers 16 residues. CDR3 nucleotides: TGCGCCAGCAGCTTGGCCCCTAGCGGCCCCTACAACGAGCAGTTCTTC. It yields the protein CASSLAPSGPYNEQFF.

A note on this clonotype: A read error may account for a junction end that differs from germline. V is TRBV6-5 and J is TRBJ2-1, with D perhaps given as TRBD1 or TRBD2 (5 bases each). The CDR3 length is 14 residues. Germline V gene sequence: CDR1 MNHEY, CDR2 SVGAGI. The chain's CDR3 is CANSYSPGANDQSF. The CDR3 DNA reads TGTGCCAACAGTTATTCCCCCGGGGCCAATGATCAGTCCTTC.

J is TRBJ1-1 and V is TRBV11-1, with D possibly matching TRBD1 (6 bases). CDR1 is SGHAT and CDR2 is FQDESV in the germline V gene (reference sequence). The CDR3 has 14 amino acids. The CDR3 sequence is CISSLGGGNTEAFF. CDR3 in DNA: TGTATCAGCAGTTTAGGAGGGGGGAACACTGAAGCTTTCTTT.

The sample holds one count of this clonotype. J is TRBJ2-1 and V is TRBV11-2, with D perhaps TRBD1 or TRBD2 (6 bases each). This CDR3 region has 15 residues. In germline, CDR1 is SGHAT, CDR2 FQNNGV. Trimming pared 7 bases from V and 3 bases from J, leaving 16 bases between. The CDR3 spells CASNKGGGSYNEQFF. CDR3 nucleotides: TGTGCCAGCAATAAAGGGGGAGGAAGCTACAATGAGCAGTTCTTC.

Regarding this clonotype: A junction end diverges from the germline sequence, so it may reflect a read error. CDR3 in amino acids: CRVGLVGGSYYEQYF. The CDR3 DNA follows: TGCAGAGTTGGACTAGTGGGAGGTTCCTACTACGAGCAGTACTTC. The rearrangement uses TRBV29-1 and TRBJ2-7; 7 bases align to TRBD2. CDR3 size: 15 residues. The V gene's germline CDR1 is SQVTM and CDR2 ANQGSEA.

Of note for this clonotype: The junction departs from the called germline gene at one end, perhaps through a read error. The chain has TRBV6-6 and TRBJ2-1; TRBD2 is a possible D gene (5 bases). This CDR3 is 14 amino acids long. CDR1 and CDR2 from the germline V gene are MNHNY and SVGAGI (reference sequence). The CDR3 region has the DNA TGTGCCAACAGTTACGGAGGCCCTAGTGATGAGCAGTTCTTC. This codes for CANSYGGPSDEQFF.

The V call is TRBV20-1, the J call TRBJ1-4; the D is unclear. In germline, CDR1 is DFQATT, CDR2 SNEGSKA (reference sequence). The CDR3 runs 14 residues. CDR3 protein: CIVREASFNEKLFF. The CDR3 DNA is TGCATTGTTAGAGAGGCAAGTTTTAATGAAAAACTGTTTTTT.

The rearrangement joins TRBV20-1 to TRBJ2-7, with 7 bases fitting TRBD1. The CDR3 extends over 16 amino acids. Germline V lookup: CDR1 DFQATT, CDR2 SNEGSKA (reference sequence). Unmatched junction bases numbered 14, after V lost 6 bases and J lost 0 bases. CDR3 in DNA: TGCAGTGCCAGATTCGGGACAGCGTACAGCTCCTACGAGCAGTACTTC. Translation: CSARFGTAYSSYEQYF.

Points on this clonotype: Sequence at one end of the junction differs from germline and may be a read error. The chain couples TRBV5-4 to TRBJ2-1, with 10 bases matching TRBD2. The CDR3 is made up of 15 amino acids. Germline V gene data show CDR1 as SGHNT and CDR2 as YYREEE (reference sequence). The CDR3 here is CGSSPASGSFNEQSF. The CDR3, as DNA: TGTGGCAGCAGCCCCGCTAGCGGGAGTTTCAATGAGCAGTCCTTC.

A word on this clonotype: The junction differs from germline at one of its ends, possibly a read error. This chain links TRBV4-1 with TRBJ2-4; D may be TRBD1 (5 bases). Germline CDR1 and CDR2: MGHRA and YSYEKL. This CDR3 has 17 amino acids. CDR3 protein: CASSQLPRDSHADIQYF. The CDR3 DNA reads as TGCGCCAGCAGCCAATTGCCCAGAGACAGCCATGCGGACATTCAATACTTC.

As concerns this clonotype: Mismatch with germline at one junction end may stem from a read error. The V and J genes are TRBV6-5 and TRBJ2-6; perhaps TRBD1 as D (5 bases). The germline gives CDR1 MNHEY, CDR2 SVGAGI. The CDR3 is made up of 17 amino acids. CDR3 region: CASSYSNRFSGVNDLTF. In nucleotides, the CDR3 is TGTGCCAGCAGTTACTCAAACAGGTTTTCTGGGGTCAACGACCTGACTTTC.

Remarks on this clonotype: Sequence at one end of the junction differs from germline and may be a read error. The chain employs TRBV4-3 and TRBJ2-7, with D tentatively TRBD1 (6 bases). The CDR3 loop spans 14 amino acids. Germline-derived CDR1 and CDR2 are LGHNA and YSLEER. The CDR3 region is CASSHTGFLDEKYF. The CDR3 region has the DNA TGTGCCAGCAGCCACACAGGGTTTTTGGACGAGAAGTACTTC.

On this clonotype itself: Sequence at one end of the junction differs from germline and may be a read error. The genes are TRBV20-1 and TRBJ2-3; TRBD1 is a possible D gene (5 bases). Germline CDR1 is DFQATT and CDR2 is SNEGSKA (reference sequence). The CDR3 consists of 15 residues. The CDR3 spells CNARDPGQVTGAQYF. The CDR3 DNA is TGCAATGCTAGAGATCCAGGACAAGTAACAGGTGCGCAGTATTTT.

As for this clonotype: The junction departs from germline at one end; a sequencing error may be responsible. The gene calls are TRBV7-9 and TRBJ2-1, with D possibly being TRBD1 or TRBD2 (5 bases each). CDR1 is SEHNR and CDR2 is FQNEAQ in the germline V gene (reference sequence). The CDR3 covers 16 residues. The CDR3 region is CASGLGYGTSYNEQFF. The DNA for the CDR3 is TGTGCCAGCGGCTTAGGATATGGGACCTCCTACAATGAGCAGTTCTTC.

Note on this clonotype: At one of its ends the junction is not consistent with the germline gene, which may arise from a read error. The chain uses TRBV11-2 and TRBJ2-1; TRBD2 aligns across 10 bases. The CDR3 has 15 amino acids. Per the germline V gene, CDR1 is SGHAT and CDR2 is FQNNGV. In DNA form, the CDR3 reads TGTGCCACCAGCTTTATAGCGGGAGGAGACAGTGATCAGTTCTTC. This gives the protein CATSFIAGGDSDQFF.

In regard to this clonotype: The missing conserved phenylalanine or tryptophan at the end of this CDR3 makes a read error likely. This chain connects TRBV11-2 to TRBJ2-2; weak D call: TRBD1 (6 bases). CDR1 and CDR2 from the germline V gene are SGHAT and FQNNGV. CDR3 length equals 14 residues. The CDR3 nucleotides are TGTGCCAGCAGCAAACACTGGGACACCTGGGAGCTGTTTATT. This gives the protein CASSKHWDTWELFI.

This clonotype was observed a single time. Relative to the germline gene, one junction end is altered; a read error may explain this. The chain combines TRBV6-2 or TRBV6-3 with TRBJ2-2; 11 nucleotides match TRBD1. Germline lookup yields CDR1 MNHEY and CDR2 SVGEGT. CDR3 length: 15 amino acids. CDR3 loop: CASRGGQGAIWELLF. The CDR3 DNA reads TGTGCCAGCAGGGGAGGACAGGGGGCGATCTGGGAGCTGCTTTTT.

The J gene is TRBJ1-5, the V gene TRBV10-2; maybe TRBD1 (5 bases). Trimming cost V 0 bases and J 5 bases, with 14 bases left between them. The CDR3 extends over 16 amino acids. CDR1 is WSHSY and CDR2 is SAAADI in the germline V gene. CDR3 DNA: TGCGCCAGCAGTGAGTCCGATAGGGACCCGGATCAGCCCCAGCATTTT. It codes for CASSESDRDPDQPQHF.

With regard to this clonotype: This likely comes from a read error, as the CDR3 has no conserved phenylalanine or tryptophan at its end. The chain employs TRBV6-2 or TRBV6-3 and TRBJ2-1; D remains unclear. The CDR3 consists of 15 residues. Germline assignment: CDR1 MNHEY and CDR2 SVGEGT. V was trimmed by 5 bases and J by 4 bases, leaving 15 bases between them. The CDR3: CASSKSPDPYNEQFS. CDR3 bases: TGTGCCAGCAGTAAGAGCCCCGACCCATACAATGAGCAGTTCTCC.

In the case of this clonotype: Lacking the conserved final phenylalanine or tryptophan, this CDR3 likely reflects a read error. The limits of the CDR3 on the DNA are not certain, so only TCRdb's listed CDR3 is given. The chain has TRBV6-2 or TRBV6-3 and TRBJ1-2. CDR1 and CDR2 (germline): MNHEY, SVGEGT. The CDR3 totals 16 residues, both ends included. Here the CDR3 reads CASSPHHSGGAYGYTL.

Comments on this clonotype: One junction end does not reproduce the germline sequence, and a read error may be involved. The chain is built from TRBV4-1 and TRBJ2-5; tentatively, D is TRBD2 (5 bases). The germline gives CDR1 MGHRA, CDR2 YSYEKL. The CDR3 is made up of 17 amino acids. The CDR3 here is CASSQDRSSQSGETHYF. The CDR3 DNA sequence: TGCGCCAGCAGCCAAGATAGGAGTAGTCAGAGCGGAGAGACCCATTACTTC.

The chain employs TRBV28 and TRBJ1-1; D gene uncertain. The germline V gene has CDR1 MDHEN and CDR2 SYDVKM. CDR3 length: 13 amino acids. CDR3 amino acids: CVILRRPAIEAFF. CDR3 DNA sequence: TGTGTCATCCTCCGTCGACCGGCCATTGAAGCTTTCTTT.